This T cell receptor (beta chain) was obtained from a study of cytomegalovirus exposure and HLA in healthy donors (dated by TCRdb to about 2017). Regarding the research as a whole: A later analysis indicated that the 130 or so validation repertoires were generated on the platform also employed for the 700 or so repertoires of the first cohort. Besides the first cohort of roughly 700 subjects, a separate validation cohort made up of roughly 130 different subjects was used. To predict cytomegalovirus infection status, the study brought together high-throughput TCR immunosequencing, statistical association of individual TCRs with disease status, and machine learning. The study aimed to test whether cataloging public T cell receptors could reveal signatures of past pathogen exposure. Points the paper makes about the study in general: Most TCR sequences were observed very rarely across donors, whereas some public TCRs were present in many individuals. Subsequent analysis determined that TCRs grouped into clusters in the first cohort also showed a tendency toward co-occurrence across the 90 to 150 validation repertoires, and approximately 93% of cluster scores exceeded 0. A later analysis lacked HLA typing for the validation cohort, so it scored co-occurrence in that cohort across all 110 or so repertoires. The authors suggested that the approach could potentially be extended to other disease states and immunological phenotypes. Three of the identified cytomegalovirus-associated TCR beta chains were confirmed in vitro to be specific for cytomegalovirus antigens. The study listed 164 TCR beta chains as associated with cytomegalovirus. The classifier was reported to diagnose cytomegalovirus status with high specificity and sensitivity in both the original and validation cohorts.

Donors formed part of the validation cohort, which comprised over a hundred subjects and was distinct from the first cohort of fewer than 750 subjects. Turning to this clone: Its target antigen remains unknown. Per-base quality was not reported, and no clone a single base away is much larger than it.

V is cut back by 3 bases and J by 7 bases, with 7 bases in the junction unmatched. In the germline V gene, CDR1 corresponds to MGHDK and CDR2 to SYGVNS. Spanning cysteine to phenylalanine, the CDR3 consists of 15 amino acids. The sequence is cut down to CDR3 DNA, 45 bases in frame from base 1. To prepare the library, the immunoSEQ multiplex PCR assay was applied. From the authors' description of their analysis: A statistical classification framework was built for diagnosing cytomegalovirus status from the catalog of TCR beta chain sequences. In its TCRdb copy, this immuneACCESS table keeps in-frame sequences only and misses some clones. Where compared with another copy, unresolved V genes explain less than half of these, and the others have no known cause. The V and J calls and clone size were taken over from that table, and D and trimming were inferred from the DNA. This sample holds some 170,000 clones; roughly 86% were observed only once. The ten largest clones take up roughly 6.6% of the sample.

The source material was PBMCs. The chain employs TRBV25-1 and TRBJ2-1; TRBD1 fits 9 bases in the junction. The sequence derives from a man aged 25 to 40 in good health and CMV-seropositive. The CDR3 protein is CASSDPGTGMNEQFF. The sequence in DNA is TGTGCCAGCAGTGATCCCGGGACAGGGATGAATGAGCAGTTCTTC.